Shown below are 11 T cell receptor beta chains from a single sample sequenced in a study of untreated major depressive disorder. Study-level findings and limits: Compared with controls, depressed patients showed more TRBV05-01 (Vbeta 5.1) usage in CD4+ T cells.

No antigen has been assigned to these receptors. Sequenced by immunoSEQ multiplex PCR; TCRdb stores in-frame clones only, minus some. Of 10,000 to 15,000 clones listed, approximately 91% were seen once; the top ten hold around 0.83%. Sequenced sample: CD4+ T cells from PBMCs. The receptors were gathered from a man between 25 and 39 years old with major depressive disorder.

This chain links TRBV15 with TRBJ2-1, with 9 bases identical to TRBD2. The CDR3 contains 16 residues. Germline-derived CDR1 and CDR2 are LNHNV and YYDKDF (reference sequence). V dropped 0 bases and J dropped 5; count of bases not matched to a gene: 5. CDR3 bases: TGTGCCACCAGCAGAGATTACCAGCGGGGGGACAATGAGCAGTTCTTC. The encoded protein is CATSRDYQRGDNEQFF.

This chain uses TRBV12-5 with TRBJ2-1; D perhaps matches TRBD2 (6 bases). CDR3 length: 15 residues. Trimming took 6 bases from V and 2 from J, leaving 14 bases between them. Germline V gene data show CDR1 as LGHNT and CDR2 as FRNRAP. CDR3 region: CASGPAGRTYNEQFF. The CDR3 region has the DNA TGTGCTAGTGGCCCAGCGGGTAGAACCTACAATGAGCAGTTCTTC.

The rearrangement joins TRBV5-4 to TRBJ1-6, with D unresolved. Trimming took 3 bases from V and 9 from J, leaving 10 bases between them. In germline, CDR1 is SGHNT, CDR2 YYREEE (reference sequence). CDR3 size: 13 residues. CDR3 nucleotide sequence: TGTGCCAGCAGCTCAGGATGGATTTCACCCCTCCACTTT. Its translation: CASSSGWISPLHF.

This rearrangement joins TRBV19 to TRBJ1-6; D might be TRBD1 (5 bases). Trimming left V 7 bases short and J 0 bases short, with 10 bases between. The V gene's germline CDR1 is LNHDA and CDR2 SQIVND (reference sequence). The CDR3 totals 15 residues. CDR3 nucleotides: TGTGCCAGTACCACGACAGCCTCCTATAATTCACCCCTCCACTTT. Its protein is CASTTTASYNSPLHF.

CDR3 loop: CASSVPGQGFHEQYF. The CDR3, as DNA: TGTGCCAGCAGCGTGCCGGGACAGGGGTTCCACGAGCAGTACTTC. This chain uses TRBV21-1 with TRBJ2-7; TRBD1 was called by the table and not checked on the DNA. TRBV21-1 is reported as a pseudogene. The CDR3 runs to 15 residues.

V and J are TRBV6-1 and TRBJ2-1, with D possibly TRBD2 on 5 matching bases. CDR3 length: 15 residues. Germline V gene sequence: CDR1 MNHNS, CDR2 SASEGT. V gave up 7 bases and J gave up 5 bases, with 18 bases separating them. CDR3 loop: CASTAKTLANNEQFF. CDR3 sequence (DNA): TGTGCCAGCACCGCGAAGACCCTAGCCAACAATGAGCAGTTCTTC.

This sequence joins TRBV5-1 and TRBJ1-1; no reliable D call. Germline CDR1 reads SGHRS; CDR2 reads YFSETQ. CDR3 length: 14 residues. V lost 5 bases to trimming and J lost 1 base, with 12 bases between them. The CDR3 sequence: CASRQGTANTEAFF. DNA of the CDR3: TGCGCCAGCAGGCAAGGCACGGCGAACACTGAAGCTTTCTTT.

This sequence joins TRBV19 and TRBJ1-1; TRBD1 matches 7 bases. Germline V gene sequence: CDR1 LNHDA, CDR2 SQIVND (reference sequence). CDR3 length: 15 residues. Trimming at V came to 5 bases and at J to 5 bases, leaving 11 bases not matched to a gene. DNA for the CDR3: TGTGCCAGTAGTCCCCGGTCGACAGGGCGAACTGAAGCTTTCTTT. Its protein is CASSPRSTGRTEAFF.

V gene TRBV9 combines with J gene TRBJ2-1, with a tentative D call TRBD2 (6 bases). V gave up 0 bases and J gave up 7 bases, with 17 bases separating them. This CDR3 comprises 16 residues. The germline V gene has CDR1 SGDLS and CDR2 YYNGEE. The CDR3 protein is CASSVEAGWTGNEQFF. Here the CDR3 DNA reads TGTGCCAGCAGCGTAGAGGCGGGGTGGACTGGTAATGAGCAGTTCTTC.

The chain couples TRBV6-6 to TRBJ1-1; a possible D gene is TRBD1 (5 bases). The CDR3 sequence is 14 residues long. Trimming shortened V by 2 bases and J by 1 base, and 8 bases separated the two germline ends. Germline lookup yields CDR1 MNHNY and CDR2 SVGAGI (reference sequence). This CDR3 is CASSYDRGNTEAFF. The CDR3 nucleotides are TGTGCCAGCAGTTACGATAGGGGGAACACTGAAGCTTTCTTT.

The CDR3 nucleotides are TGTGCCAGCAGTTTATCGCCGCTTACGAACACTGAAGCTTTCTTT. Its protein product is CASSLSPLTNTEAFF. The chain employs TRBV27 and TRBJ1-1; no reliable D call. CDR1 is MNHEY, CDR2 SMNVEV, per germline (reference sequence). The CDR3 loop spans 15 amino acids. Trimming took off 0 bases at V and 1 base at J, with 9 bases between the two ends.